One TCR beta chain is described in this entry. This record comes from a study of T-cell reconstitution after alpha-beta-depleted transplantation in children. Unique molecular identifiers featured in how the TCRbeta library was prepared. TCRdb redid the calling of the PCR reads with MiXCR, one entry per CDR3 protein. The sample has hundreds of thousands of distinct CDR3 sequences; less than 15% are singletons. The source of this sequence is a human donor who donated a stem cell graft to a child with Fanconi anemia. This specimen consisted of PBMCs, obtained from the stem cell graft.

The CDR3, as DNA: TGTGCCAGCAGTTACTCGGGGGGAACAGGGATAAGGGCCAACGTCCTGACTTTC. Its protein is CASSYSGGTGIRANVLTF. The genes are TRBV6-5 and TRBJ2-6; D may be TRBD1 or TRBD2 (6 bases each). The V and J ends lost 0 bases and 5 bases respectively, with 17 bases between them. The CDR3 runs to 18 residues. The germline V gene has CDR1 MNHEY and CDR2 SVGAGI.